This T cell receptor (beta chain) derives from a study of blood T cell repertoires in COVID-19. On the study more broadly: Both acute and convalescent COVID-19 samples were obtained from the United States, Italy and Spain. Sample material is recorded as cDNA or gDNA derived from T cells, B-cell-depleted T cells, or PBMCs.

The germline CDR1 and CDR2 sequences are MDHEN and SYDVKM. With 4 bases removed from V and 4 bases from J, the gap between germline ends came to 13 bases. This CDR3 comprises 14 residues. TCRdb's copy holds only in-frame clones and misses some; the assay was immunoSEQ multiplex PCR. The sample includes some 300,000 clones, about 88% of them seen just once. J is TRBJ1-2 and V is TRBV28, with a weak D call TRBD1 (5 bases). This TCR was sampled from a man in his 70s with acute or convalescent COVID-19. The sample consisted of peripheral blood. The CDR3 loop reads CASSSGLLPYGYTF. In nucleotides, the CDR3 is TGTGCCAGCAGTTCGGGACTGCTCCCCTATGGCTACACCTTC.